Sequencing of this T cell receptor beta chain was carried out in a study of long-term antiretroviral therapy in people with HIV. Run at survey level, the immunoSEQ assay was version v3.0. Some clones are missing from TCRdb's copy, which holds only in-frame ones; the method was immunoSEQ multiplex PCR. The sample includes 25,000 to 30,000 clones, about 86% of them seen just once. The CDR3 runs to 15 residues. Unmatched junction bases numbered 7, after V lost 1 base and J lost 5 bases. A note on this clone: Its antigen is undetermined.

Findings of the study overall: HIV repertoires showed narrower CDR3 length ranges than controls. Pre-ART clonal expansion yielded clones that dominated the repertoire at all time points. Records did not include ART adherence, viral resistance or therapy changes.

Sequenced here: unsorted PBMCs, sampled 0.8 years after starting antiretroviral therapy. This receptor was taken from a woman in her twenties or thirties with HIV. The chain uses TRBV5-7 and TRBJ1-2; 8 nucleotides agree with TRBD1. TRBV5-7 is designated an ORF whose function remains uncertain. The CDR3 here is CASSLYGTGRYGYTF. CDR3 sequence (DNA): TGTGCCAGCAGCTTGTATGGGACAGGAAGATATGGCTACACCTTC.